These 23 T cell receptor beta chains were all obtained from the same sample, sequenced in a study of blood T cell repertoires in COVID-19 (dated by TCRdb to 2020 to 2021). Library preparation was by the immunoSEQ multiplex PCR assay. As stored in TCRdb, this immuneACCESS dataset retains in-frame rearrangements with V and J assigned. A fraction of the clones does not appear; measured against another copy, unresolved V genes explain less than half of the discrepancy, and the remainder lacks a known reason. This sample lists about 170,000 clones; under 80% were detected once. Of the sample, 2.5% to 3% is held by the ten largest clones. The sample comprised peripheral blood. The receptors were gathered from a woman older than 75 with acute or convalescent COVID-19.

This chain links TRBV3-1 (or the pseudogene TRBV3-2) with TRBJ2-5; D remains unclear. The V gene lost 1 base and the J gene lost 4 bases, with 10 bases spanning the gap. The CDR3 length is 14 residues. CDR1 and CDR2 from the germline V gene are LGHDT and YNNKEL (reference sequence). The CDR3 region has the DNA TGTGCCAGCAGCCAAGTTTCGACACCAGAGACCCAGTACTTC. It is translated as CASSQVSTPETQYF.

The chain is built from TRBV6-2 or TRBV6-3 and TRBJ2-5, with D maybe TRBD1 (5 bases). Germline CDR1 MNHEY, CDR2 SVGEGT. CDR3 size: 14 residues. V lost 5 bases, J lost 2 bases, and 12 bases lay in between. DNA for the CDR3: TGTGCCAGCAGTCTCCTAGGGGTACAAGAGACCCAGTACTTC. It specifies CASSLLGVQETQYF.

The rearrangement joins TRBV28 to TRBJ2-7; D may be TRBD1 (5 bases). CDR1 is MDHEN and CDR2 is SYDVKM in the germline V gene. The CDR3 runs 12 residues. The V and J ends lost 6 bases and 4 bases respectively, with 10 bases between them. CDR3 in amino acids: CASRRTGYEQYF. DNA for the CDR3: TGTGCCAGCAGACGCACAGGATACGAGCAGTACTTC.

This clone was picked up many times. The rearrangement joins TRBV7-9 to TRBJ2-1; a possible D gene is TRBD1 (5 bases). V was clipped by 6 bases and J by 5 bases, with 14 bases between them. The CDR3 consists of 14 residues. Germline loops: CDR1 SEHNR, CDR2 FQNEAQ (reference sequence). The CDR3 sequence: CASRSRGPNNEQFF. The DNA for the CDR3 is TGTGCCAGCAGATCTAGGGGCCCTAACAATGAGCAGTTCTTC.

V and J are TRBV6-6 and TRBJ1-5; tentatively, D is TRBD1 (6 bases). The CDR3 length is 13 residues. Germline assignment: CDR1 MNHNY and CDR2 SVGAGI (reference sequence). Trimming removed 6 bases from V and 7 bases from J, with 13 bases in between. The CDR3 region is CASSTQGWQPQHF. The CDR3, as DNA: TGTGCCAGCAGCACACAGGGCTGGCAGCCCCAGCATTTT.

V gene TRBV6-6 combines with J gene TRBJ2-7; 7 bases map to TRBD1. CDR1 and CDR2 (germline): MNHNY, SVGAGI (reference sequence). V lost 5 bases, J lost 4 bases, and 11 bases stayed unmatched. This CDR3 has 15 residues. In DNA form, the CDR3 reads TGTGCCAGCAGTATCCCGGGACAGAAGGATTACGAGCAGTACTTC. It yields the protein CASSIPGQKDYEQYF.

V and J are TRBV5-1 and TRBJ1-1; possible D gene TRBD1, 5 bases. The ends were cut back, 3 bases at V and 0 bases at J, with 12 bases in the middle. In germline, CDR1 is SGHRS, CDR2 YFSETQ. The CDR3 runs 15 residues. DNA for the CDR3: TGCGCCAGCAGCTGGGGGGGATCCATGAACACTGAAGCTTTCTTT. Protein: CASSWGGSMNTEAFF.

This chain links TRBV30 with TRBJ2-1; 14 bases are a match to TRBD2. The CDR3 length is 16 residues. J was trimmed by 8 bases and V by 0 bases; bases with no gene match: 6. Germline-derived CDR1 and CDR2 are GTSNPN and SVGIG (reference sequence). The CDR3 coding sequence is TGTGCCTGGAGTGTAATGGGGACTAGCGGGAGCCATGAGCAGTTCTTC. The encoded protein is CAWSVMGTSGSHEQFF.

The table lists this clone with a few counts. This chain connects TRBV5-1 to TRBJ1-2, with 7 bases aligning to TRBD1. The CDR3 spans 15 residues. Germline values: CDR1 SGHRS, CDR2 YFSETQ. Losses at the gene ends were 4 bases for V and 7 bases for J; bases not matched to a gene: 13. DNA for the CDR3: TGCGCCAGCAGCCCGGGGGACAGCCGGATAGGTGGCTACACCTTC. Translated, it gives CASSPGDSRIGGYTF.

The chain has TRBV30 and TRBJ1-3, with D unclear. The CDR3 covers 12 residues. Germline V gene sequence: CDR1 GTSNPN, CDR2 SVGIG (reference sequence). The V end lost 0 bases, the J end lost 7 bases, and 7 bases lay between the germline ends. This CDR3 is CAWSVPVNTIYF. DNA for the CDR3: TGTGCCTGGAGTGTACCGGTGAACACCATATATTTT.

This chain connects TRBV28 to TRBJ1-1, with D maybe TRBD1 (5 bases). Germline V CDR1 and CDR2: MDHEN, SYDVKM. The CDR3 covers 16 residues. The V end was cut by 5 bases, the J end by 7 bases, with 23 bases between. The CDR3 spells CASSPPSAAGSGEAFF. In DNA, the CDR3 is TGTGCCAGCAGTCCCCCTTCCGCAGCAGGGTCGGGTGAAGCTTTCTTT.

V and J are TRBV2 and TRBJ2-3, with D possibly being TRBD2 (6 bases). V was clipped by 6 bases and J by 1 base, with 14 bases between them. The CDR3 sequence is 15 residues long. Per germline, CDR1 SNHLY and CDR2 FYNNEI. The DNA for the CDR3 is TGTGCCAGCAGCGGGGGTATCCTTCGCACAGATACGCAGTATTTT. Protein: CASSGGILRTDTQYF.

This clone was seen a few times. This chain connects TRBV25-1 to TRBJ2-7; D perhaps matches TRBD2 (6 bases). This CDR3 has 17 residues. Deletions cut 6 bases from V and 0 bases from J, with 21 bases between. The germline V gene encodes CDR1 MGHDK and CDR2 SYGVNS. CDR3 loop: CASSGGRTGAGSYEQYF. The CDR3 DNA sequence: TGTGCCAGCAGCGGAGGGCGAACCGGGGCTGGCTCCTACGAGCAGTACTTC.

The chain links TRBV19 to TRBJ2-4; D is perhaps TRBD2 (6 bases). Trimming stripped 4 bases from V and 7 bases from J, with 17 bases between. The CDR3 contains 15 residues. The germline V gene encodes CDR1 LNHDA and CDR2 SQIVND (reference sequence). CDR3 residues: CASSTRDPRGNIQYF. The CDR3, as DNA: TGTGCCAGTAGTACCCGGGACCCCCGGGGGAACATTCAGTACTTC.

The chain links TRBV12-3 or TRBV12-4 to TRBJ2-5; D unclear. V was cut by 2 bases and J by 3 bases, with 7 bases left in between. The length of the CDR3 is 13 residues. The DNA of the CDR3 is TGTGCCAGCAGTTTACAGTTTAAAGAGACCCAGTACTTC. Translation: CASSLQFKETQYF.

This chain joins TRBV2 and TRBJ2-1; possibly TRBD2 for D (6 bases). Germline V gives CDR1 SNHLY, CDR2 FYNNEI. V was shortened by 7 bases and J by 4 bases, with 14 bases between the two germline ends. CDR3 length: 14 amino acids. The CDR3 sequence: CASIRDSLYNEQFF. CDR3 sequence (DNA): TGTGCCAGCATCCGGGACTCCCTATACAATGAGCAGTTCTTC.

This clone was recorded once. V usage is TRBV27 and J usage is TRBJ2-7; 9 bases fit TRBD2. Looked up from germline, CDR1 is MNHEY and CDR2 is SMNVEV (reference sequence). V was clipped by 2 bases and J by 0 bases; unmatched bases: 2. CDR3 size: 15 residues. CDR3 in DNA: TGTGCCAGCAGTTTACTAGCGGGGAGCTCCTACGAGCAGTACTTC. As protein: CASSLLAGSSYEQYF.

The chain links TRBV12-3 or TRBV12-4 to TRBJ1-2; 7 bases agree with TRBD1. J gave up 8 bases and V 6 bases, and 9 bases lay outside the gene matches. The CDR3 extends over 13 amino acids. CDR3 in amino acids: CASSLTGDLGYTF. The CDR3 bases are TGTGCCAGCAGCTTAACAGGGGACCTCGGCTACACCTTC.

This chain joins TRBV30 and TRBJ1-5; D call uncertain. Trimming left V 1 base short and J 5 bases short, with 12 bases between. Germline CDR1 and CDR2: GTSNPN and SVGIG (reference sequence). This CDR3 is built from 14 residues. The CDR3 nucleotides are TGTGCCTGGAGTGGGTCGGGATTCGATCAGCCCCAGCATTTT. The encoded protein is CAWSGSGFDQPQHF.

The chain links TRBV9 to TRBJ1-1, with D unclear. The germline V gene has CDR1 SGDLS and CDR2 YYNGEE. Trimming pared 1 base from V and 1 base from J, leaving 8 bases between. This CDR3 contains 14 residues. The CDR3 sequence is CASSVQVSNTEAFF. CDR3 nucleotide sequence: TGTGCCAGCAGCGTACAGGTGTCGAACACTGAAGCTTTCTTT.

This clone was picked up a small number of times. The CDR3 is CASSVKTSGDNEQFF. CDR3 nucleotides: TGTGCCAGCTCTGTGAAAACTAGCGGAGACAATGAGCAGTTCTTC. The rearrangement links TRBV7-2 to TRBJ2-1; 8 bases are a match to TRBD2. CDR1 and CDR2 (germline): SGHTA, FQGNSA. The V segment lost 8 bases and the J segment 5 bases; nucleotides outside the gene matches: 11. This CDR3 has 15 residues. Using reference TRBV7-2 and TRBJ2-1 for the parts outside the CDR3, the full variable domain is GAGVSQSPSNKVTEKGKDVELRCDPISGHTALYWYRQSLGQGLEFLIYFQGNSAPDKSGLPSDRFSAERTGGSVSTLTIQRTQQEDSAVYLCASSVKTSGDNEQFFGPGTRLTVL.

The J gene is TRBJ2-1, the V gene TRBV5-1; 8 bases agree with TRBD2. The CDR3 runs 15 residues. Germline values: CDR1 SGHRS, CDR2 YFSETQ. After removal of 6 bases from V and 8 bases from J, the junction contained 13 bases not matched to a gene. The DNA for the CDR3 is TGCGCCAGCACGCTGGCAGCGGGAGCTGGCGATGAGCAGTTCTTC. Amino acid sequence: CASTLAAGAGDEQFF. The full variable domain, with the rest looked up from reference TRBV5-1 and TRBJ2-1, is KAGVTQTPRYLIKTRGQQVTLSCSPISGHRSVSWYQQTPGQGLQFLFEYFSETQRNKGNFPGRFSGRQFSNSRSEMNVSTLELGDSALYLCASTLAAGAGDEQFFGPGTRLTVL.

This sequence joins TRBV4-1 and TRBJ2-5; TRBD1 matches at 8 bases. This CDR3 is 15 amino acids long. Germline values: CDR1 MGHRA, CDR2 YSYEKL. V was pared by 8 bases and J by 5 bases, with 13 bases of the junction left unmatched. DNA for the CDR3: TGCGCCAGCGCAACCCAGGGGGCGCGTTTGGAGACCCAGTACTTC. Translated, it gives CASATQGARLETQYF.